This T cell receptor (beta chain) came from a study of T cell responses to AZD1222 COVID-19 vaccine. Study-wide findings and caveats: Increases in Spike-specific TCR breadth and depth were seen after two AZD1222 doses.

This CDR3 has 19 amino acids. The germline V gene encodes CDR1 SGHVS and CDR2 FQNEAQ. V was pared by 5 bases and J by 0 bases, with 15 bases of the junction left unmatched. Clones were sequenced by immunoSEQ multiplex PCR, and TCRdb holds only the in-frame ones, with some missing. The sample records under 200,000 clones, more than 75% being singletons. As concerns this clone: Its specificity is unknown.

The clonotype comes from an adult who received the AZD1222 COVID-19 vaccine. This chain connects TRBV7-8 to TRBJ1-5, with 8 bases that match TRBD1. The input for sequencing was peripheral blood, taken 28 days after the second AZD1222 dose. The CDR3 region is CASSILSGGTANSNQPQHF. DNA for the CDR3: TGTGCCAGCAGCATATTATCAGGGGGCACCGCTAATAGCAATCAGCCCCAGCATTTT.